Following are 5 T cell receptor beta chains from one sample sequenced in a study of blood T cell repertoires in COVID-19. Sequencing was performed with immunoSEQ multiplex PCR; in TCRdb, only in-frame clones are kept and a portion is missing. Of about 140,000 clones listed, under 90% are singletons. What was sequenced was PBMCs or T cells enriched from blood (not recorded which). Source of these receptors: a woman aged 18-29 years who had been exposed to COVID-19.

The rearrangement links TRBV7-9 to TRBJ2-1, with 10 bases aligning to TRBD2. Germline CDR1 SEHNR, CDR2 FQNEAQ (reference sequence). The CDR3 runs 15 residues. V lost 8 bases to trimming and J lost 4 bases; unmatched junction nucleotides: 8. As DNA, the CDR3 is TGTGCCAGCGGTAGGACTAGCGGTCTATACAATGAGCAGTTCTTC. As protein: CASGRTSGLYNEQFF.

This rearrangement joins TRBV9 to TRBJ2-7; possibly TRBD2 for D (6 bases). V lost 0 bases to trimming and J lost 9 bases, with 16 bases between them. Germline V gives CDR1 SGDLS, CDR2 YYNGEE. This CDR3 has 14 residues. DNA for the CDR3: TGTGCCAGCAGCGTAGGGCGGGCGGGGAGCTGGCAGTACTTC. Its protein is CASSVGRAGSWQYF.

The rearrangement uses TRBV9 and TRBJ2-3, with D tentatively TRBD1 (5 bases). Per the germline V gene, CDR1 is SGDLS and CDR2 is YYNGEE. V lost 0 bases, J lost 2 bases, and 7 bases lay in between. This CDR3 is 14 amino acids long. CDR3 residues: CASSVEDNTDTQYF. CDR3 sequence (DNA): TGTGCCAGCAGCGTAGAGGACAACACAGATACGCAGTATTTT.

CDR3 sequence (DNA): TGTGCCACCAGCAGAGATCTTTCCCCGGGCAGGGTCAACACTGAAGCTTTCTTT. The encoded protein is CATSRDLSPGRVNTEAFF. The V and J genes are TRBV15 and TRBJ1-1; weak D call: TRBD1 (5 bases). The CDR3 has 18 amino acids. Germline CDR1 is LNHNV and CDR2 is YYDKDF (reference sequence). Between the trimmed V and J ends, which lost 0 bases and 2 bases, there was a span of 19 bases.

The genes are TRBV15 and TRBJ2-1, with TRBD2 as a possible D gene (5 bases). V dropped 0 bases and J dropped 6 bases, with 12 bases sitting between them. Germline V gene sequence: CDR1 LNHNV, CDR2 YYDKDF (reference sequence). This CDR3 region has 15 residues. The CDR3 spells CATSRDRASPNEQFF. CDR3 bases: TGTGCCACCAGCAGAGATCGGGCTAGCCCCAATGAGCAGTTCTTC.